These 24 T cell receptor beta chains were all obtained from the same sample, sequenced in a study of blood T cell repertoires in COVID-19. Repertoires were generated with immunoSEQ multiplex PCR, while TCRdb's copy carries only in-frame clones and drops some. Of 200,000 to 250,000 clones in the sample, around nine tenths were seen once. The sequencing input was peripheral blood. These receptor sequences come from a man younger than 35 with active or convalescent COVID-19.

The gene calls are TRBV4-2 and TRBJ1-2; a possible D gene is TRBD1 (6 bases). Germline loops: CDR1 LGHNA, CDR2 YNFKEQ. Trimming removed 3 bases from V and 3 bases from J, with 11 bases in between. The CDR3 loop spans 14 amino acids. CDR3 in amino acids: CASSHRQVDYGYTF. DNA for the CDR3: TGTGCCAGCAGCCACCGACAGGTGGACTATGGCTACACCTTC.

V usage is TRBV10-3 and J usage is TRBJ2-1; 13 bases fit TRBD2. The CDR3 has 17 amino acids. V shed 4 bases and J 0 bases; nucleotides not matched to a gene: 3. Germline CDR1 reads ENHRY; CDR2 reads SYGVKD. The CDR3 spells CAISGTSGSGSYNEQFF. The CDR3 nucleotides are TGTGCCATCAGTGGGACTAGCGGGAGTGGCTCCTACAATGAGCAGTTCTTC.

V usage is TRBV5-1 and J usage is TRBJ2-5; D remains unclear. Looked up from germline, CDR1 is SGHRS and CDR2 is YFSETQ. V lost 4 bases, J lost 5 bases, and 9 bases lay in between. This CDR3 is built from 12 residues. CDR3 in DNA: TGCGCCAGCAGCCTATCGTACGAGACCCAGTACTTC. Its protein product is CASSLSYETQYF.

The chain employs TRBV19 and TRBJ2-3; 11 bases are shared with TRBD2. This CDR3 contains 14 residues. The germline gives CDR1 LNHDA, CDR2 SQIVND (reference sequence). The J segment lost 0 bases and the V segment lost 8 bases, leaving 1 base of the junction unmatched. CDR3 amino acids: CASGTSGSTDTQYF. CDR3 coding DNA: TGTGCCAGTGGGACTAGCGGAAGCACAGATACGCAGTATTTT.

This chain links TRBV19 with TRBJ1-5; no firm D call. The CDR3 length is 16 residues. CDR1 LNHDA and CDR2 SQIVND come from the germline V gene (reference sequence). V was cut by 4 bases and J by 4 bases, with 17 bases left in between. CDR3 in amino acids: CASSKYLVGGNQPQHF. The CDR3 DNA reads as TGTGCCAGTAGTAAATACTTGGTTGGAGGGAATCAGCCCCAGCATTTT.

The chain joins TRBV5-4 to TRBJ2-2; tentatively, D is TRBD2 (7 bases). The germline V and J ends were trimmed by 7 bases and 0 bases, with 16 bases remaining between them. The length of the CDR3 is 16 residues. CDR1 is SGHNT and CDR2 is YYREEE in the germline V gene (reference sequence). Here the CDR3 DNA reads TGTGCCAGCGGCGGGATGGGGGGGCCGAACACCGGGGAGCTGTTTTTT. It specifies CASGGMGGPNTGELFF.

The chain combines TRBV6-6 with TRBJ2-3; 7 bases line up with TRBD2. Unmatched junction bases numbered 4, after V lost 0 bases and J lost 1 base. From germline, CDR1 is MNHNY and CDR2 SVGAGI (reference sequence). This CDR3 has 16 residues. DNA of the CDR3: TGTGCCAGCAGTTACTCTCACGCGGGAGGCACAGATACGCAGTATTTT. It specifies CASSYSHAGGTDTQYF.

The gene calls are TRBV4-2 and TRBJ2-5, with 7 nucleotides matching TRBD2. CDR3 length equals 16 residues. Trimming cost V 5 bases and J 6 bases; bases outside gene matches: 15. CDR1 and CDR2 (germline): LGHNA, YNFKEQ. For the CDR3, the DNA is TGTGCCAGCAGCTCAAGAGATGCGGGAGCTAGGAAGACCCAGTACTTC. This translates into CASSSRDAGARKTQYF.

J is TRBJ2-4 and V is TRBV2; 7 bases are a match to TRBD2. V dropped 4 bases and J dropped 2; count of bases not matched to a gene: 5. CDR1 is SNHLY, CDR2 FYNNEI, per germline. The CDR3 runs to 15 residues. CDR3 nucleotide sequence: TGTGCCAGCAGTGGGGATAGCGGGTCCAAAAACATTCAGTACTTC. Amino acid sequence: CASSGDSGSKNIQYF.

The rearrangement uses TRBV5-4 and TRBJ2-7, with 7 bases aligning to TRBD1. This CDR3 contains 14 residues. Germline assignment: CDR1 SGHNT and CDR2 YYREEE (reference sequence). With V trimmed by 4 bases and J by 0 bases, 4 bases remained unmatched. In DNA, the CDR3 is TGTGCCAGCAGCCCCGGGACAGACTCCTACGAGCAGTACTTC. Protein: CASSPGTDSYEQYF.

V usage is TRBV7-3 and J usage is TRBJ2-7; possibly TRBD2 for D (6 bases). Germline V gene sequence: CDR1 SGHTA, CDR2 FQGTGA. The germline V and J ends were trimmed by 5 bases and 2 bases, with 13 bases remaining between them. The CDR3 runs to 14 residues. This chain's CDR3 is CASSPIGGTYEQYF. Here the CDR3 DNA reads TGTGCCAGCAGCCCGATCGGGGGAACCTACGAGCAGTACTTC. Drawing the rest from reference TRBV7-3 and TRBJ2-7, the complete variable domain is GAGVSQTPSNKVTEKGKYVELRCDPISGHTALYWYRQSLGQGPEFLIYFQGTGAADDSGLPNDRFFAVRPEGSVSTLKIQRTERGDSAVYLCASSPIGGTYEQYFGPGTRLTVT.

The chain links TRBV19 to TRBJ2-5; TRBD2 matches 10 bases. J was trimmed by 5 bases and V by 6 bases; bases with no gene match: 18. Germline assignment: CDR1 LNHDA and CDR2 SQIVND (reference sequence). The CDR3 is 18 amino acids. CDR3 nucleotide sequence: TGTGCCAGTAGCACTTGGACGGAGGCTAGCGGGAGTGAGGAGACCCAGTACTTC. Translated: CASSTWTEASGSEETQYF.

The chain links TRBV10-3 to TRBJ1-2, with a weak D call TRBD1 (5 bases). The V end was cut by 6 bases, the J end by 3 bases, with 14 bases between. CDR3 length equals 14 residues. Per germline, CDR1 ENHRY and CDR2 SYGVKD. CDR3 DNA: TGTGCCATCAGGGGGCGGGGCTCTGACTATGGCTACACCTTC. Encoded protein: CAIRGRGSDYGYTF.

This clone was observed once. CDR3 coding DNA: TGTGCCAGCAGCAAAGACAAGGACAGGGGAGTACTAGCCAAAAACATTCAGTACTTC. Translating it yields CASSKDKDRGVLAKNIQYF. The chain employs TRBV21-1 and TRBJ2-4; the table calls TRBD1, which could not be checked here. TRBV21-1 corresponds to a pseudogene. The CDR3 totals 19 residues.

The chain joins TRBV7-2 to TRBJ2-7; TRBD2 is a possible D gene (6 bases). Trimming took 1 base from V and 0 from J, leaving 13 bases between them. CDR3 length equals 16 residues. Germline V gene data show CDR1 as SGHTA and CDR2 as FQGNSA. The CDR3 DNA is TGTGCCAGCAGCTTAGTACCGGGGGTGGCCTCCTACGAGCAGTACTTC. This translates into CASSLVPGVASYEQYF.

Here the CDR3 reads CATETSGWEYF. CDR3 nucleotides: TGTGCCACCGAGACTAGCGGGTGGGAGTACTTC. This chain joins TRBV5-8 and TRBJ2-7; 10 positions match TRBD2. Trimming removed 9 bases from V and 11 bases from J; junction bases left unmatched: 8. There are 11 residues in the CDR3. CDR1 is SGHTS, CDR2 YDEGEE, per germline.

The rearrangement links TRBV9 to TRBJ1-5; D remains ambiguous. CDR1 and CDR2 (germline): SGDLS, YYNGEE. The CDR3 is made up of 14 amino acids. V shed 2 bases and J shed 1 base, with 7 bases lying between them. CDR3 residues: CASSVGGSNQPQHF. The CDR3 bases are TGTGCCAGCAGCGTCGGCGGCAGCAATCAGCCCCAGCATTTT.

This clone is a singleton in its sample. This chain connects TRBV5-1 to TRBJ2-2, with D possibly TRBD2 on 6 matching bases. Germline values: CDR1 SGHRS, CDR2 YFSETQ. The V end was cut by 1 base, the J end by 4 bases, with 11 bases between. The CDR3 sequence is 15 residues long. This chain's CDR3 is CASSLPRDSTGELFF. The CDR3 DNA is TGCGCCAGCAGCTTGCCCAGGGACTCCACCGGGGAGCTGTTTTTT. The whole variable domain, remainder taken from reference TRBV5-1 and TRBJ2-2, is KAGVTQTPRYLIKTRGQQVTLSCSPISGHRSVSWYQQTPGQGLQFLFEYFSETQRNKGNFPGRFSGRQFSNSRSEMNVSTLELGDSALYLCASSLPRDSTGELFFGEGSRLTVL.

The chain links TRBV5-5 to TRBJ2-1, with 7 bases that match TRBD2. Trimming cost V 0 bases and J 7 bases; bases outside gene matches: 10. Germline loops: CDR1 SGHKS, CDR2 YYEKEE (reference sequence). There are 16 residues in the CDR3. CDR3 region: CASSLVGTTAGNEQFF. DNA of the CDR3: TGTGCCAGCAGCTTGGTAGGGACTACCGCCGGAAATGAGCAGTTCTTC.

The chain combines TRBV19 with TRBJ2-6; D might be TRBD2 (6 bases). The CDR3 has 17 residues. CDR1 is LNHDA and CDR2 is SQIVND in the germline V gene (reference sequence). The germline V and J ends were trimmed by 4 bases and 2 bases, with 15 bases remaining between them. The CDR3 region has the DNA TGTGCCAGTAGTACCAAAGCTGGGACTCCTGGGGCCAACGTCCTGACTTTC. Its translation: CASSTKAGTPGANVLTF.

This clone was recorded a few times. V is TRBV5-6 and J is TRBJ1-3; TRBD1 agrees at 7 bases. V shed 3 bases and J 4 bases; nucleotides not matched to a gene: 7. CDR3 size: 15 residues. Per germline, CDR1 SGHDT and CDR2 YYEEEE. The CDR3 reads CASSWATGPGNTIYF. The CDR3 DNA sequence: TGTGCCAGCAGCTGGGCGACAGGGCCCGGAAACACCATATATTTT.

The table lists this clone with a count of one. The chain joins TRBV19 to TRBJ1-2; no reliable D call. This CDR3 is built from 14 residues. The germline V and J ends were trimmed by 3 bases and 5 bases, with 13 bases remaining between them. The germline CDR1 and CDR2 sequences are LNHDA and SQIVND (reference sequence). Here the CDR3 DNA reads TGTGCCAGTAGTATGTTTGGCAGTCAGTATGGCTACACCTTC. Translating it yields CASSMFGSQYGYTF.

Here the CDR3 DNA reads TGTGCCAGCAGTTACCTTCCGGGACAGGGGGCTGCCGAGCAGTACTTC. It specifies CASSYLPGQGAAEQYF. This chain connects TRBV6-5 to TRBJ2-7; the match to TRBD1 covers 12 bases. V shed 2 bases and J 6 bases; nucleotides not matched to a gene: 8. The V gene's germline CDR1 is MNHEY and CDR2 SVGAGI. CDR3 length: 16 amino acids.

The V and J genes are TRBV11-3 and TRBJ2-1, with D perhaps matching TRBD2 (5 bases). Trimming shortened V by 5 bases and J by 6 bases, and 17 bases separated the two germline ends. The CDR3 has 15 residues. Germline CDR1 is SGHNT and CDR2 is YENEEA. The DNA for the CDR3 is TGTGCCAGCAGCCCCCACCTAGTTACTAGCAATGAGCAGTTCTTC. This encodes CASSPHLVTSNEQFF.